Shown below are 8 T cell receptor beta chains from a single sample sequenced in a study of T cells in women clearing cervical HPV infection. Produced via immunoSEQ multiplex PCR; TCRdb's table is partial and in-frame only. The sample is made up of 40,000 to 60,000 clones, and the top ten hold approximately 1% of it. Sequenced input: blood buffy coat. These TCRs come from a woman between 18 and 70 years old with a cervical HPV16 infection that either progressed to CIN3+ or cleared (not recorded which).

Details on this clone: The read comes to an end 3 residues before the CDR3 does, leaving the germline J gene to fill in the end. The rearrangement joins TRBV20-1 to TRBJ1-1; a weak D match, TRBD1 (6 bases). The ends were cut back, 4 bases at V and 2 bases at J, with 8 bases in the middle. CDR1 and CDR2 (germline): DFQATT, SNEGSKA (reference sequence). The CDR3 is made up of 12 amino acids. CDR3 amino acids: CSAIRGNTEAFF. CDR3 bases read: TGCAGTGCTATCAGGGGAAACACTGAA.

Notes on this clone: The CDR3 end falls 3 residues outside the read, so it is completed with the germline J gene. The rearrangement links TRBV18 to TRBJ2-3; D may be TRBD1 (6 bases). Germline V CDR1 and CDR2: KGHSH, LQKENI. Trimming took 3 bases from V and 0 from J, leaving 10 bases between them. The CDR3 totals 15 residues. CDR3 bases read: TGTGCCAGCTCACCGACAGGATCTAGCACAGATACG. Translating gives CASSPTGSSTDT. The whole CDR3 region reads CASSPTGSSTDTQYF.

Worth noting for this clone: The read ends 3 residues before the CDR3 terminus; that terminus is restored from the germline J gene. The rearrangement uses TRBV3-1 (or the pseudogene TRBV3-2) and TRBJ1-4; no definite D call. Trimming stripped 1 base from V and 4 bases from J, with 10 bases between. This CDR3 comprises 15 residues. Germline lookup yields CDR1 LGHDT and CDR2 YNNKEL (reference sequence). The chain's CDR3 is CASSQASRSNEKLFF. The CDR3 DNA, read in part, is TGTGCCAGCAGCCAAGCTTCCAGGAGTAATGAAAAA.

In the case of this clone: The CDR3 end falls 3 residues outside the read, so it is completed with the germline J gene. The V call is TRBV7-3, the J call TRBJ2-2; TRBD1 aligns across 7 bases. After removal of 5 bases from V and 2 bases from J, the junction contained 5 bases not matched to a gene. Looked up from germline, CDR1 is SGHTA and CDR2 is FQGTGA. There are 15 residues in the CDR3. The CDR3 DNA, read in part, is TGTGCCAGCAGCGCACAGGGGACAAACACCGGGGAG. Protein: CASSAQGTNTGE. The entire CDR3 sequence reads CASSAQGTNTGELFF.

A word on this clone: The CDR3 end lies 3 residues beyond the end of the read and is filled in from the germline J gene. V gene TRBV19 combines with J gene TRBJ2-1; 13 positions agree with TRBD2. Looked up from germline, CDR1 is LNHDA and CDR2 is SQIVND (reference sequence). This CDR3 is built from 19 residues. The V gene end was trimmed by 5 bases and the J gene end by 0 bases; junction bases not matched to a gene: 10. The sequenced CDR3 bases are TGTGCCAGTAGTCTTACCGGGACTAGCGGGGTATCCTCCTACAATGAG. This codes for CASSLTGTSGVSSYNE. The CDR3 reads in full as CASSLTGTSGVSSYNEQFF. Together with reference TRBV19 and TRBJ2-1, the CDR3 gives the full variable domain: DGGITQSPKYLFRKEGQNVTLSCEQNLNHDAMYWYRQDPGQGLRLIYYSQIVNDFQKGDIAEGYSVSREKKESFPLTVTSAQKNPTAFYLCASSLTGTSGVSSYNEQFFGPGTRLTVL.

Remarks on this clone: The read ends 3 residues shy of where the CDR3 ends; the end is completed using the germline J gene. The V gene is TRBV3-1 (or the pseudogene TRBV3-2), the J gene TRBJ2-4, with D perhaps TRBD2 (7 bases). V lost 4 bases and J 4 bases, leaving 17 bases between the germline ends. This CDR3 is built from 16 residues. CDR1 is LGHDT and CDR2 is YNNKEL in the germline V gene (reference sequence). CDR3 residues: CASSLEWGRGKNIQYF. The DNA read from the CDR3 is TGTGCCAGCAGCCTCGAGTGGGGGCGGGGGAAAAACATT.

With respect to this clone: The read halts 3 residues ahead of the CDR3 end, with the missing end drawn from the germline J gene. The rearrangement uses TRBV10-3 and TRBJ2-1, with D possibly being TRBD1 or TRBD2 (7 bases each). V was pared by 10 bases and J by 6 bases, with 16 bases between. CDR1 ENHRY and CDR2 SYGVKD come from the germline V gene. The CDR3 is 13 amino acids. CDR3 residues: CATRGGTSNEQFF. The sequenced CDR3 bases are TGTGCCACCAGGGGGGGGACGAGCAATGAG.

On this clone itself: The read ends 3 residues early relative to the CDR3; the germline J gene fills the gap. The chain links TRBV19 to TRBJ2-3, with 7 bases that match TRBD1. CDR1 is LNHDA and CDR2 is SQIVND in the germline V gene (reference sequence). There are 13 residues in the CDR3. CDR3 protein: CASTTPGQKTQYF. The CDR3 DNA, read in part, is TGTGCCAGTACCACCCCGGGACAGAAGACG.